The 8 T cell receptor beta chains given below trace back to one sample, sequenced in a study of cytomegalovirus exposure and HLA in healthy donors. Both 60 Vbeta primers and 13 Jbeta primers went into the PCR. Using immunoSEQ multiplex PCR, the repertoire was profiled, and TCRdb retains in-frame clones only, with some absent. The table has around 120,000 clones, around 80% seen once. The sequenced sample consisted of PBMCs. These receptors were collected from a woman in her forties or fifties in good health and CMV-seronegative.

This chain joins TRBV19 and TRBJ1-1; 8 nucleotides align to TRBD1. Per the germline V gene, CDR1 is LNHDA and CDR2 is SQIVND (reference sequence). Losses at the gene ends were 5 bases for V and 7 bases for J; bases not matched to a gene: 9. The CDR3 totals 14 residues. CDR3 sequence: CASSPRQGASEAFF. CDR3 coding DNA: TGTGCCAGTAGTCCACGGCAGGGGGCAAGTGAAGCTTTCTTT.

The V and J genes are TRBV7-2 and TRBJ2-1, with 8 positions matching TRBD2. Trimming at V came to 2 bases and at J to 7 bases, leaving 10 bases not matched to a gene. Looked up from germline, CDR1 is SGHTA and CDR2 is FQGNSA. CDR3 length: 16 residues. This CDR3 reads CASSLNPSGRINEQFF. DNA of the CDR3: TGTGCCAGCAGCTTAAATCCTAGCGGGCGTATTAATGAGCAGTTCTTC.

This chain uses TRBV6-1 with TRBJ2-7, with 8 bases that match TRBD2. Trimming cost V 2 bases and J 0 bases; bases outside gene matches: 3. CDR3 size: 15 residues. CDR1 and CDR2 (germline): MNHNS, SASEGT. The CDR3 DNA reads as TGTGCCAGCAGTGAACGGGGGGGCTTCTCCTACGAGCAGTACTTC. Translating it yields CASSERGGFSYEQYF.

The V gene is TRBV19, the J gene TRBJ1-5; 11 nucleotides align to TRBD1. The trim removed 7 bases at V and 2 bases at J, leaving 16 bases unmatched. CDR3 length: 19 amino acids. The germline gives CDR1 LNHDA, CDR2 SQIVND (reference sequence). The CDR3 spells CASINTPGTGGRGNQPQHF. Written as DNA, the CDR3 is TGTGCCAGTATCAATACCCCGGGGACAGGGGGACGTGGCAATCAGCCCCAGCATTTT.

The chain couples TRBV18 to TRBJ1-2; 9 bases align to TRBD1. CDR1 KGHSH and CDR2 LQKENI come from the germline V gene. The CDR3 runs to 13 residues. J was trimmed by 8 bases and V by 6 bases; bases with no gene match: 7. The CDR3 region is CASSQGQGAGYTF. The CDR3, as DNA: TGTGCCAGCTCGCAGGGACAGGGCGCAGGCTACACCTTC.

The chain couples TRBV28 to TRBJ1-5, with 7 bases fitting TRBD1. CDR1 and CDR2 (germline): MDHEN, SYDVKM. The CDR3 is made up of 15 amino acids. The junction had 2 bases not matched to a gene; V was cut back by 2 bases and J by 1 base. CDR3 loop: CASSLTGDSNQPQHF. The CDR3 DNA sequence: TGTGCCAGCAGTTTAACAGGGGACAGCAATCAGCCCCAGCATTTT.

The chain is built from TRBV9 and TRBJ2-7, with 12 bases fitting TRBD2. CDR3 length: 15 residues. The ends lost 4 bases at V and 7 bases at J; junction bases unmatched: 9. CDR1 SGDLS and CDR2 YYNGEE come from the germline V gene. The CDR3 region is CASSPTSGGLREQYF. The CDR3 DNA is TGTGCCAGCAGCCCGACTAGCGGGGGTTTAAGAGAGCAGTACTTC.

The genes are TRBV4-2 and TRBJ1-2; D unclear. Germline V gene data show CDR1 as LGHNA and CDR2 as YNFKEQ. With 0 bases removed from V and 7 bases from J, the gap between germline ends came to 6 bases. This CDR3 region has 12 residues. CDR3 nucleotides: TGTGCCAGCAGCCAAGATACGGGTGGCTACACCTTC. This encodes CASSQDTGGYTF.